These 10 T cell receptor beta chains share one sample of origin, sequenced in a study of regulatory T cells. Study conclusions and caveats: Regulatory T cells from CD3G-deficient patients were less diverse than autologous conventional CD4+ cells and control regulatory cells.

Primers: 52 TRBV forward and 13 TRBJ reverse. TCRdb's table, derived via immunoSEQ multiplex PCR, lists solely in-frame clones and lacks some. The data show approximately 6,100 clones, approximately 90% seen once. These receptors' targets are unknown. Material: CD4+ Tregs sorted from blood. All receptors derive from a person aged 18 to 35 with CD3G deficiency.

V is TRBV11-2 and J is TRBJ2-7, with a tentative D call TRBD2 (5 bases). Trimming took off 5 bases at V and 3 bases at J, with 17 bases between the two ends. Germline CDR1 is SGHAT and CDR2 is FQNNGV. This CDR3 is 15 amino acids long. In nucleotides, the CDR3 is TGTGCCAGCAGCCCGGGGATAGGAAGGAACTACGAGCAGTACTTC. It specifies CASSPGIGRNYEQYF.

This chain links TRBV7-9 with TRBJ2-1; 9 positions agree with TRBD2. J lost 2 bases, V lost 1 base, and 3 bases had no gene match. Germline CDR1 and CDR2: SEHNR and FQNEAQ (reference sequence). The CDR3 contains 16 residues. CDR3 nucleotides: TGTGCCAGCAGCTTAGGTCTAGCGGGACCCTACAATGAGCAGTTCTTC. This sequence encodes CASSLGLAGPYNEQFF.

Only one count was recorded for this clone. The rearrangement links TRBV18 to TRBJ2-7; D gene unclear. V lost 1 base and J lost 5, with 9 bases in between. The germline gives CDR1 KGHSH, CDR2 LQKENI. The length of the CDR3 is 13 residues. This chain's CDR3 is CASSPLPGNEQYF. Here the CDR3 DNA reads TGTGCCAGCTCACCACTTCCTGGGAACGAGCAGTACTTC.

The rearrangement joins TRBV6-1 to TRBJ2-7; 11 nucleotides align to TRBD2. This CDR3 has 14 amino acids. Germline V gives CDR1 MNHNS, CDR2 SASEGT. J gave up 4 bases and V 8 bases, and 7 bases lay outside the gene matches. The CDR3 is CASQPGTSGYEQYF. The CDR3 bases are TGTGCCAGCCAACCCGGGACTAGCGGATACGAGCAGTACTTC.

The rearrangement links TRBV28 to TRBJ2-5, with 7 bases lining up with TRBD1. V shed 6 bases, J shed 1 base, and the junction held 8 bases outside the gene matches. Germline loops: CDR1 MDHEN, CDR2 SYDVKM. The CDR3 spans 15 residues. The CDR3 DNA sequence: TGTGCCAGCAGCCCCCGGACAGGCAGCCAAGAGACCCAGTACTTC. It specifies CASSPRTGSQETQYF.

CDR3 in DNA: TGCAGTGCAAGGACACGGAGTGAAGCTTTCTTT. Protein: CSARTRSEAFF. The V and J genes are TRBV20-1 and TRBJ1-1, with D perhaps TRBD1 (5 bases). Trimming stripped 6 bases from V and 7 bases from J, with 12 bases between. The CDR3 has 11 amino acids. CDR1 is DFQATT, CDR2 SNEGSKA, per germline (reference sequence).

In the case of this clone: Other DNA variants within this sample encode the same CDR3. The chain carries TRBV28 and TRBJ1-5, with 9 positions matching TRBD1. Looked up from germline, CDR1 is MDHEN and CDR2 is SYDVKM. J was trimmed by 7 bases and V by 6 bases; bases with no gene match: 10. The CDR3 contains 15 residues. CDR3 residues: CASSLGGQGEQPQHF. CDR3 nucleotide sequence: TGTGCCAGCAGCCTCGGGGGACAGGGTGAACAGCCCCAGCATTTT.

The chain links TRBV5-1 to TRBJ2-3; TRBD1 matches at 8 bases. The CDR3 is made up of 17 amino acids. Germline CDR1 reads SGHRS; CDR2 reads YFSETQ. Losses at the gene ends were 1 base for V and 6 bases for J; bases not matched to a gene: 13. The CDR3 sequence: CASSLPRTGPEGDTQYF. The CDR3 nucleotides are TGCGCCAGCAGCTTGCCTCGGACAGGGCCCGAGGGGGATACGCAGTATTTT. The entire variable domain, with the rest obtained from reference TRBV5-1 and TRBJ2-3, is as follows: KAGVTQTPRYLIKTRGQQVTLSCSPISGHRSVSWYQQTPGQGLQFLFEYFSETQRNKGNFPGRFSGRQFSNSRSEMNVSTLELGDSALYLCASSLPRTGPEGDTQYFGPGTRLTVL.

This chain connects TRBV6-1 to TRBJ1-1; 7 bases agree with TRBD1. CDR1 is MNHNS and CDR2 is SASEGT in the germline V gene. CDR3 length: 13 amino acids. Trimming cost V 7 bases and J 6 bases; bases outside gene matches: 8. CDR3 protein: CASNRQGKAEAFF. Here the CDR3 DNA reads TGTGCCAGCAATCGACAGGGAAAGGCTGAAGCTTTCTTT.

J is TRBJ2-1 and V is TRBV18; 9 nucleotides align to TRBD2. Per germline, CDR1 KGHSH and CDR2 LQKENI. Trimming took 3 bases from V and 4 from J; bases not matched to a gene: 10. This CDR3 is built from 17 residues. In nucleotides, the CDR3 is TGTGCCAGCTCACCCGAAGCGGGAGGATTACTTTACAATGAGCAGTTCTTC. Protein sequence: CASSPEAGGLLYNEQFF.